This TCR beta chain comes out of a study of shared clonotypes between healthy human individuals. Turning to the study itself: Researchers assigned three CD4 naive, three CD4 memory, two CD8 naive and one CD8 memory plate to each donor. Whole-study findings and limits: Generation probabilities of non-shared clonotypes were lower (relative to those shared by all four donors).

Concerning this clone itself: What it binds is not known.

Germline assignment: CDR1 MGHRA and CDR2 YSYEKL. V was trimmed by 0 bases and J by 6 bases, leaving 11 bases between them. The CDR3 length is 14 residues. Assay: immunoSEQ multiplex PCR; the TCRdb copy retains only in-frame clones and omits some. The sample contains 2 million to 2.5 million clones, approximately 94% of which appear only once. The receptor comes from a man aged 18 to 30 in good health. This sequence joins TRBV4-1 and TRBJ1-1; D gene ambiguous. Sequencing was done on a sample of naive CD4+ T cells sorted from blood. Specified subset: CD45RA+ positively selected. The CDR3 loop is CASSQEAGRPEAFF. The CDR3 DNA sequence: TGCGCCAGCAGCCAAGAGGCTGGTAGGCCTGAAGCTTTCTTT.